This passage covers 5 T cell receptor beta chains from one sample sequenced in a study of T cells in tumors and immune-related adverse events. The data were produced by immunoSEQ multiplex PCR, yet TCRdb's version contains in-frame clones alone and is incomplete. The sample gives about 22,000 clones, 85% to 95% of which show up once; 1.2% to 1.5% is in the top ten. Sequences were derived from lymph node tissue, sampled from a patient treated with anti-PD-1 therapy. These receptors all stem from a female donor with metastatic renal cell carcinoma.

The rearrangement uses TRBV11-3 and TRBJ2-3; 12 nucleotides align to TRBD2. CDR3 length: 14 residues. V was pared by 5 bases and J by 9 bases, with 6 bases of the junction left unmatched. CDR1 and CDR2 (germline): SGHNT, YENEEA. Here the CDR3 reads CASSPGLAGNTQYF. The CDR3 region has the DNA TGTGCCAGCAGCCCAGGACTAGCGGGGAACACGCAGTATTTT.

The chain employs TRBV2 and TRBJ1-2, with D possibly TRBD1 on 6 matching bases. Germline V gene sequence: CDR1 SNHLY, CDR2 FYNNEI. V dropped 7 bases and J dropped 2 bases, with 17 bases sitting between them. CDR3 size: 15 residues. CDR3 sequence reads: CASNPSSQGNYGYTF. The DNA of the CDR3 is TGTGCCAGCAACCCTAGTTCGCAGGGGAACTATGGCTACACCTTC.

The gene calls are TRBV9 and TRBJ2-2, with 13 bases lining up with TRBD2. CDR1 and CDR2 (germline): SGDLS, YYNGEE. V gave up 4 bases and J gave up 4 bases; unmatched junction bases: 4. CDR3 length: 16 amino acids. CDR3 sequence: CASSPTSGRGTGELFF. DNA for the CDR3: TGTGCCAGCAGCCCTACTAGCGGGAGGGGCACCGGGGAGCTGTTTTTT.

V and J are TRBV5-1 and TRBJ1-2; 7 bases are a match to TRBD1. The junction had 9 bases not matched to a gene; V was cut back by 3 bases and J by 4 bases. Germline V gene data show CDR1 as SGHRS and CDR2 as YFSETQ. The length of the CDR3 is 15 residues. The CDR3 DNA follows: TGCGCCAGCAGCTGGACAGGAATCGAGGGCTATGGCTACACCTTC. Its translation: CASSWTGIEGYGYTF. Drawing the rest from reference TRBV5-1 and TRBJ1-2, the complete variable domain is KAGVTQTPRYLIKTRGQQVTLSCSPISGHRSVSWYQQTPGQGLQFLFEYFSETQRNKGNFPGRFSGRQFSNSRSEMNVSTLELGDSALYLCASSWTGIEGYGYTFGSGTRLTVV.

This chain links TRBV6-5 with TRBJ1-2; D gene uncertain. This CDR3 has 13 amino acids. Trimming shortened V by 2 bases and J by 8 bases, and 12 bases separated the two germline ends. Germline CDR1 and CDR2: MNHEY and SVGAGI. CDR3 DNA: TGTGCCAGCAGTTACACTACCGCGGAGGGCTACACCTTC. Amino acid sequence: CASSYTTAEGYTF.